The 17 T cell receptor beta chains in this list originate from one sample, sequenced in a study of T cells after posttransplantation cyclophosphamide. Sequencing was performed with immunoSEQ multiplex PCR; in TCRdb, only in-frame clones are kept and a portion is missing. The data hold fewer than 55,000 clones, with 94% observed a single time. Sequencing was done on a sample of PBMCs. These receptors originate from a woman aged 25 to 39 in good health and a related stem cell transplant donor.

The chain is built from TRBV29-1 and TRBJ2-3; D possibly corresponds to TRBD1 (5 bases). The CDR3 spans 13 residues. The germline V gene encodes CDR1 SQVTM and CDR2 ANQGSEA. V shed 4 bases and J shed 6 bases, with 14 bases lying between them. CDR3 protein: CSVVRQGTDTQYF. CDR3 sequence (DNA): TGCAGCGTTGTTAGGCAGGGAACCGATACGCAGTATTTT.

The genes are TRBV5-6 and TRBJ1-2, with 8 bases matching TRBD1. The germline V gene has CDR1 SGHDT and CDR2 YYEEEE. Trimming cost V 4 bases and J 0 bases; bases outside gene matches: 5. This CDR3 comprises 15 residues. The CDR3 DNA is TGTGCCAGCAGCGCAGGGACAGGCTCTAACTATGGCTACACCTTC. Translating gives CASSAGTGSNYGYTF.

This clone was seen just once. V gene TRBV28 combines with J gene TRBJ2-2, with D hard to call. The germline CDR1 and CDR2 sequences are MDHEN and SYDVKM. The V and J ends lost 6 bases and 13 bases respectively, with 12 bases between them. The CDR3 is 11 residues long. This chain's CDR3 is CASSPFKRLFF. The DNA of the CDR3 is TGTGCCAGCAGCCCCTTCAAGAGGCTGTTTTTT.

The CDR3 region has the DNA TGTGCCAGCAGTGAGGGACAGTTCTTTAGCTCCTACAATGAGCAGTTCTTC. It encodes CASSEGQFFSSYNEQFF. The chain combines TRBV6-4 with TRBJ2-1, with 7 positions matching TRBD1. This CDR3 is 17 amino acids long. The V gene end was trimmed by 3 bases and the J gene end by 0 bases; junction bases not matched to a gene: 8. The germline V gene has CDR1 MRHNA and CDR2 SNTAGT.

The count of this clone is one. The chain recombines TRBV10-3 with TRBJ2-1, with 13 bases aligning to TRBD2. The CDR3 runs to 17 residues. Trimming at V came to 2 bases and at J to 2 bases, leaving 3 bases not matched to a gene. Germline values: CDR1 ENHRY, CDR2 SYGVKD. In nucleotides, the CDR3 is TGTGCCATCAGTGAGCGGACTAGCGGGGGCCCCTACAATGAGCAGTTCTTC. Its protein is CAISERTSGGPYNEQFF.

A word on this clone: A read error may produce the germline difference seen at one junction end. CDR3: CASSRDAASLPHF. CDR3 nucleotide sequence: TGCGCCAGCAGCCGGGATGCAGCTAGCTTGCCCCACTTC. The J gene is TRBJ2-7, the V gene TRBV4-3, with D perhaps TRBD2 (5 bases). Germline CDR1 is LGHNA and CDR2 is YSLEER. This CDR3 spans 13 amino acids.

This chain joins TRBV4-1 and TRBJ2-7; D remains unclear. The CDR3 is 14 amino acids. The germline V gene has CDR1 MGHRA and CDR2 YSYEKL. V lost 1 base and J lost 1, with 8 bases in between. The CDR3 is CASSQGSLSYEQYF. The CDR3, as DNA: TGCGCCAGCAGCCAAGGTTCACTATCCTACGAGCAGTACTTC.

This chain links TRBV5-1 with TRBJ1-1; tentatively, D is TRBD1 (5 bases). The germline V gene has CDR1 SGHRS and CDR2 YFSETQ. CDR3 length: 13 residues. The germline V and J ends were trimmed by 4 bases and 1 base, with 8 bases remaining between them. DNA of the CDR3: TGCGCCAGCAGCCTGACAGCGAACACTGAAGCTTTCTTT. This encodes CASSLTANTEAFF.

This chain connects TRBV5-1 to TRBJ2-5, with a possible D match to TRBD2 (5 bases). Trimming shortened V by 4 bases and J by 2 bases, and 15 bases separated the two germline ends. The V gene's germline CDR1 is SGHRS and CDR2 YFSETQ. This CDR3 spans 15 amino acids. The CDR3 protein is CASSAGRGKQETQYF. CDR3 DNA: TGCGCCAGCAGCGCGGGCCGGGGAAAACAAGAGACCCAGTACTTC. The full variable domain, its missing parts supplied by reference TRBV5-1 and TRBJ2-5, is KAGVTQTPRYLIKTRGQQVTLSCSPISGHRSVSWYQQTPGQGLQFLFEYFSETQRNKGNFPGRFSGRQFSNSRSEMNVSTLELGDSALYLCASSAGRGKQETQYFGPGTRLLVL.

This sequence joins TRBV7-8 and TRBJ2-5; 11 positions agree with TRBD2. Germline values: CDR1 SGHVS, CDR2 FQNEAQ. V was pared by 4 bases and J by 1 base, with 5 bases of the junction left unmatched. The CDR3 is 16 residues long. CDR3 loop: CASSSRSGGAQETQYF. For the CDR3, the DNA is TGTGCCAGCAGCTCTCGTAGCGGGGGGGCCCAAGAGACCCAGTACTTC.

This chain links TRBV7-2 with TRBJ1-2, with D perhaps TRBD1 (6 bases). CDR1 is SGHTA and CDR2 is FQGNSA in the germline V gene. The CDR3 extends over 16 amino acids. V gave up 4 bases and J gave up 6 bases, with 21 bases separating them. CDR3: CASSSGTVQGRHGYTF. The CDR3, as DNA: TGTGCCAGCAGCTCAGGAACGGTACAGGGTCGGCATGGCTACACCTTC.

This clone has more than one count but fewer than ten. The CDR3 nucleotides read TGTGCCAGTAGTATCGACAGGGTTGGCTACACCTTC. Translating it yields CASSIDRVGYTF. The gene calls are TRBV19 and TRBJ1-2; TRBD1 matches at 7 bases. Trimming removed 3 bases from V and 7 bases from J; junction bases left unmatched: 2. The V gene's germline CDR1 is LNHDA and CDR2 SQIVND (reference sequence). This CDR3 is 12 amino acids long.

The rearrangement uses TRBV21-1 and TRBJ2-2; no DNA check was done on the table's D call, TRBD1. TRBV21-1 is marked as a pseudogene. This CDR3 region has 13 residues. CDR3 loop: CASWGQRSGELFF. In DNA form, the CDR3 reads TGTGCCAGCTGGGGACAGCGCAGCGGGGAGCTGTTTTTT.

This chain connects TRBV6-1 to TRBJ1-6; D is uncertain. The V gene lost 5 bases and the J gene lost 8 bases, with 16 bases spanning the gap. Per the germline V gene, CDR1 is MNHNS and CDR2 is SASEGT. The CDR3 loop spans 15 amino acids. CDR3 DNA: TGTGCCAGCAGTTTCCGTGGAGGGAATTATTCACCCCTCCACTTT. Translation gives CASSFRGGNYSPLHF.

CDR3 nucleotide sequence: TGTGCCAGCACCTGGCAGGGGAGTAACTATGGCTACACCTTC. Encoded protein: CASTWQGSNYGYTF. The chain is built from TRBV6-1 and TRBJ1-2; possible D gene TRBD1, 6 bases. The germline CDR1 and CDR2 sequences are MNHNS and SASEGT. The CDR3 totals 14 residues. V dropped 7 bases and J dropped 1 base, with 13 bases sitting between them.

The gene calls are TRBV30 and TRBJ1-5; D might be TRBD1 (6 bases). Germline V gene lookup returns CDR1 GTSNPN and CDR2 SVGIG (reference sequence). V lost 0 bases, J lost 4 bases, and 10 bases lay in between. The CDR3 is 14 amino acids. The CDR3 coding sequence is TGTGCCTGGAGTGTAGGACAGCCAAATCAGCCCCAGCATTTT. Amino acid sequence: CAWSVGQPNQPQHF.

CDR3 in amino acids: CASSRTGDQPQHF. CDR3 DNA sequence: TGTGCCAGTAGCCGGACAGGGGACCAGCCCCAGCATTTT. V and J are TRBV19 and TRBJ1-5; 9 bases line up with TRBD1. There are 13 residues in the CDR3. V was pared by 6 bases and J by 7 bases, with 4 bases of the junction left unmatched. The V gene's germline CDR1 is LNHDA and CDR2 SQIVND (reference sequence).